These 23 T cell receptor beta chains were all obtained from the same sample, sequenced in a study of tumor-infiltrating lymphocytes in primary liver carcinoma. The researchers produced TCR beta cDNA from roughly 500 ng total RNA with a constant-region primer. Three nested multiplex PCR rounds, a slightly modified ARM-PCR, produced the libraries for TCR beta. Primers for the first two PCR rounds were TRBV1-TRBV30 forward primers and a C-beta reverse primer (about 9 cycles per round). Via MiXCR, TCRdb re-called the multiplex PCR reads, giving one row per CDR3 protein. The sample carries roughly 30,000 distinct CDR3 sequences, around 78% recorded once. Total RNA and DNA came together from approximately 20-30 mg of bulk tissue without cell sorting. The material sequenced was liver tumor tissue from sampling region 5. Specified subset: tumor region T5, tumor centre. The receptor set was obtained from a middle-aged man with primary liver carcinoma and hepatitis B virus infection.

In the case of this clonotype: Compared with germline, one end of the junction differs, possibly owing to a read error. The chain employs TRBV6-2 or TRBV6-3 and TRBJ2-2; 13 nucleotides align to TRBD2. The CDR3 covers 18 residues. Per germline, CDR1 MNHEY and CDR2 SVGEGT. Written as DNA, the CDR3 is TGTGCCAGCAGCTCCGGACTAGCGGGAGTAGTGAACACCGGGGAGCAGTTTTTT. It encodes CASSSGLAGVVNTGEQFF.

This clonotype was seen only a few times. One end of the junction is discordant with germline, which a read error may explain. CDR3 amino acids: CASSSGVYEQCF. CDR3 in DNA: TGTGCCAGCAGTAGTGGCGTCTACGAGCAGTGCTTC. This sequence joins TRBV6-2 or TRBV6-3 and TRBJ2-7, with D uncertain. Per the germline V gene, CDR1 is MNHEY and CDR2 is SVGEGT. CDR3 size: 12 residues.

This clonotype appeared many times. CDR3 in amino acids: CASSTGTANSYEQYF. CDR3 DNA sequence: TGCGCCAGCAGCACCGGGACTGCAAACTCCTACGAGCAGTACTTC. V is TRBV5-1 and J is TRBJ2-7; TRBD2 might be the D (6 bases). CDR3 length equals 15 residues. V lost 4 bases and J lost 0, with 14 bases in between. Germline CDR1 and CDR2: SGHRS and YFSETQ.

Concerning this clonotype itself: One junction end disagrees with the germline gene, perhaps due to a read error. The rearrangement links TRBV12-5 to TRBJ2-2, with TRBD2 matching over 7 bases. CDR3 length: 16 amino acids. Germline V CDR1 and CDR2: LGHNT, FRNRAP. DNA for the CDR3: TGTACTAGTGGTGTGGAGCGGGGATCAGACACCGGGGAGCTGTTTTTT. Its translation: CTSGVERGSDTGELFF.

In regard to this clonotype: At one of its ends the junction is not consistent with the germline gene, which may arise from a read error. J is TRBJ1-6 and V is TRBV6-5; the D is unclear. The germline V gene encodes CDR1 MNHEY and CDR2 SVGAGI. CDR3 size: 13 residues. The CDR3 nucleotides are TGTGTCAGCAGTTTACGGGCGGTTTTACCCCTCCACTTT. Its protein product is CVSSLRAVLPLHF.

The chain joins TRBV11-1 to TRBJ2-3, with D maybe TRBD2 (6 bases). The CDR3 contains 14 residues. V gave up 5 bases and J gave up 8 bases, with 17 bases separating them. Germline V CDR1 and CDR2: SGHAT, FQDESV (reference sequence). For the CDR3, the DNA is TGTGCCAGCAGCCCCGGGACTTCTTCACCTACGCAGTATTTT. Residues: CASSPGTSSPTQYF.

As to this clonotype: The junction and the germline gene differ at one end; a read error may be behind it. The rearrangement joins TRBV29-1 to TRBJ2-1; a possible D gene is TRBD2 (6 bases). The CDR3 spans 16 residues. Germline V lookup: CDR1 SQVTM, CDR2 ANQGSEA. The CDR3 bases are TGCAGCGTTGAGGGGCTAACGGGAGATGTGTACAATGAGCAGCTCTTC. This codes for CSVEGLTGDVYNEQLF.

On this clonotype itself: One end of the junction does not line up with germline, which may come from a read error. The genes are TRBV4-1 and TRBJ2-1; D gene ambiguous. Per germline, CDR1 MGHRA and CDR2 YSYEKL. CDR3 length: 13 amino acids. DNA for the CDR3: TGCGCCAGCAGCCTAGGATTCCGAGGTGAGCAATTCTTC. The encoded protein is CASSLGFRGEQFF.

As for this clonotype: At one end the junction does not follow the germline gene, possibly because of a read error. The chain uses TRBV10-3 and TRBJ1-5; D is unresolved. The CDR3 is 14 amino acids. Per germline, CDR1 ENHRY and CDR2 SYGVKD. CDR3 nucleotides: TGTGCCATCTGTGAGTATGAGGGCGATCAGCCCCAATATTTT. Translation: CAICEYEGDQPQYF.

The chain employs TRBV11-2 and TRBJ2-3; the D gene is possibly TRBD1 (5 bases). V was pared by 9 bases and J by 4 bases, with 20 bases between. Germline V CDR1 and CDR2: SGHAT, FQNNGV. The CDR3 totals 15 residues. The CDR3, as DNA: TGTGCCAGTAGCATGCTACAGGATTGGCCAGATACGCAGTATTTT. Amino acid sequence: CASSMLQDWPDTQYF.

On this clonotype: Because it lacks the conserved phenylalanine or tryptophan at the end, this CDR3 is likely a read error. The chain is built from TRBV11-2 and TRBJ2-7, with D tentatively TRBD2 (5 bases). The CDR3 length is 15 residues. CDR1 is SGHAT and CDR2 is FQNNGV in the germline V gene. The CDR3 DNA follows: TGTGCCAGCAGATTAGAGTCCGGGATCTCTAGCGAGCAGTACCTC. The encoded protein is CASRLESGISSEQYL.

With respect to this clonotype: The junction departs from the called germline gene at one end, perhaps through a read error. V usage is TRBV10-3 and J usage is TRBJ2-6, with 7 bases identical to TRBD1. CDR1 and CDR2 (germline): ENHRY, SYGVKD. The CDR3 covers 15 residues. The chain's CDR3 is CAISGTDSGADVLTF. In DNA form, the CDR3 reads TGTGCCATTTCCGGGACAGACTCTGGGGCCGACGTCCTGACTTTC.

Concerning this clonotype: The junction and the germline gene differ at one end; a read error may be behind it. The chain links TRBV11-3 to TRBJ2-1, with D uncertain. The germline V gene has CDR1 SGHNT and CDR2 YENEEA. There are 13 residues in the CDR3. The CDR3 loop is CVSSLGPVNEQFF. The CDR3, as DNA: TGTGTCAGCAGCTTAGGCCCCGTGAATGAACAGTTCTTC.

This clonotype has only a few counts. The conserved closing phenylalanine or tryptophan is absent in this CDR3, likely reflecting a read error. V usage is TRBV11-2 and J usage is TRBJ2-7; D is perhaps TRBD1 (5 bases). The germline V gene encodes CDR1 SGHAT and CDR2 FQNNGV. CDR3 length: 13 amino acids. CDR3 DNA: TGTGCTAGCAGCGCACAGGTTGGAAACGAGCAGTACCTC. Protein: CASSAQVGNEQYL.

The sample holds many counts of this clonotype. The rearrangement joins TRBV6-1 to TRBJ2-1; 10 positions match TRBD2. Germline lookup yields CDR1 MNHNS and CDR2 SASEGT. Trimming at V came to 2 bases and at J to 8 bases, leaving 6 bases not matched to a gene. The CDR3 contains 15 residues. DNA of the CDR3: TGTGCCAGCAGTGAACTCTCTAGCGGGAGTGATGAGCAGTTCTTC. Its translation is CASSELSSGSDEQFF.

This clonotype was seen more than once but under ten times. A much larger clone sits a single nucleotide away, making a read error possible. The rearrangement uses TRBV5-1 and TRBJ2-7; no firm D call. Germline CDR1 is SGHRS and CDR2 is YFSETQ. This CDR3 region has 11 residues. CDR3 DNA sequence: TGCGTCAGCAGCGCCTCCTACGAGCAGTACTTC. It translates to CVSSASYEQYF.

The V gene is TRBV11-2, the J gene TRBJ2-7; no definite D call. V was cut by 5 bases and J by 3 bases, with 11 bases left in between. The length of the CDR3 is 13 residues. Germline lookup yields CDR1 SGHAT and CDR2 FQNNGV. The CDR3 DNA sequence: TGTGCCAGCAGCCGAATGCAGTTCTACGAGCAGTACTTC. Translation gives CASSRMQFYEQYF.

By share, this clonotype ranks as medium-sized. The chain couples TRBV4-2 to TRBJ2-7; TRBD2 aligns across 15 bases. The V gene end was trimmed by 0 bases and the J gene end by 2 bases; junction bases not matched to a gene: 5. This CDR3 spans 18 amino acids. CDR1 and CDR2 (germline): LGHNA, YNFKEQ. The CDR3 is CASSQEGLAGGLPYEQYF. For the CDR3, the DNA is TGTGCCAGCAGCCAAGAGGGACTAGCGGGAGGCCTTCCCTACGAGCAGTACTTC.

Of note for this clonotype: The junction does not match germline at one end; this may be a read error. The V call is TRBV11-2, the J call TRBJ2-7; D call uncertain. The CDR3 extends over 13 amino acids. Germline loops: CDR1 SGHAT, CDR2 FQNNGV. CDR3 loop: CVSSLGSWGEQYF. As DNA, the CDR3 is TGTGTCAGCAGCTTAGGTTCATGGGGCGAGCAGTACTTC.

The sample holds one count of this clonotype. At one of its ends the junction is not consistent with the germline gene, which may arise from a read error. The V and J genes are TRBV10-3 and TRBJ1-5; D is unclear. The V gene's germline CDR1 is ENHRY and CDR2 SYGVKD. This CDR3 region has 14 residues. The CDR3 DNA follows: TGTGCCATCAGTGAGTATGAGGCCGACCAGCCCCAACATTTT. It yields the protein CAISEYEADQPQHF.

Of note for this clonotype: Relative to the germline gene, one junction end is altered; a read error may explain this. V gene TRBV6-2 or TRBV6-3 combines with J gene TRBJ1-2, with TRBD1 matching over 7 bases. This CDR3 region has 13 residues. Germline V CDR1 and CDR2: MNHEY, SVGEGT. DNA for the CDR3: TGTGCCATCAGTTACCGGGACAGCTATGGCTACACCTTT. It encodes CAISYRDSYGYTF.

On this clonotype itself: The junction departs from the called germline gene at one end, perhaps through a read error. The genes are TRBV6-1 and TRBJ2-3; TRBD1 is a possible D gene (6 bases). CDR3 length: 12 residues. The germline CDR1 and CDR2 sequences are MNHNS and SASEGT. CDR3 sequence reads: CAAGEPTDTQYF. The CDR3 DNA sequence: TGCGCCGCAGGGGAGCCCACAGATACGCAGTATTTT.

This clonotype came up once. The rearrangement joins TRBV6-1 to TRBJ2-3; D assignment may be TRBD1 or TRBD2 (5 bases each). CDR1 and CDR2 (germline): MNHNS, SASEGT. Trimming shortened V by 7 bases and J by 14 bases, and 19 bases separated the two germline ends. This CDR3 is 12 amino acids long. The CDR3: CASNEVGETWYF. The CDR3, as DNA: TGTGCCAGCAATGAGGTGGGGGAAACATGGTATTTT.